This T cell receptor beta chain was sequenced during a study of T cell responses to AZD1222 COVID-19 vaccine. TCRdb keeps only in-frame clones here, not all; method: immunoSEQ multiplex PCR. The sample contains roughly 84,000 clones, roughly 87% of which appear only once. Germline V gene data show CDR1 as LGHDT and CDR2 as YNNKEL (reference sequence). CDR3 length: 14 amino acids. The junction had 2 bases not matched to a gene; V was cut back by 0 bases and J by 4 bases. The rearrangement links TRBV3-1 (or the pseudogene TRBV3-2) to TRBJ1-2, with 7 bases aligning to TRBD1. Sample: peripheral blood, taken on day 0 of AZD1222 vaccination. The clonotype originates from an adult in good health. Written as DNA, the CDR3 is TGTGCCAGCAGCCAAGATCAGGGGGTCTATGGCTACACCTTC. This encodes CASSQDQGVYGYTF.